This TCR beta chain was documented in a study of blood T cell repertoires in COVID-19. Study at large: Collection of acute and convalescent COVID-19 samples took place in the United States, Italy and Spain. T cells, B-cell-depleted T cells, or PBMCs provided the cDNA or gDNA that served as material.

In the authors' workflow: It was from reference gene primer amplification that nucleated cell counts were estimated. The repertoire was sequenced with immunoSEQ multiplex PCR; TCRdb's copy has only in-frame clones and lacks some. D and trimming come from the DNA, and the V and J calls and clone size come from that table. Among more than 150,000 clones, less than 90% were seen once, and the ten largest hold 2.4%. CDR3 size: 17 residues. From germline, CDR1 is LNHNV and CDR2 YYDKDF (reference sequence). Trimming took 1 base from V and 6 from J; bases not matched to a gene: 15. The chain joins TRBV15 to TRBJ2-7, with TRBD1 identical over 7 bases. Sample: peripheral blood. The sequence was collected from a woman between 65 and 79 years old with acute or convalescent COVID-19. The CDR3 DNA sequence: TGTGCCACCAGCAGAGGCGCCTGGGACAGCGTCCTCGGCGAGCAGTACTTC. This gives the protein CATSRGAWDSVLGEQYF.